The present T cell receptor (beta chain) was sequenced within a study of T cells in tuberculosis. At the level of the study: In South Africa, adults with active tuberculosis were compared with IGRA-negative and latently infected IGRA-positive adolescents.

With V trimmed by 4 bases and J by 2 bases, 7 bases remained unmatched. There are 15 residues in the CDR3. Per the germline V gene, CDR1 is MNHEY and CDR2 is SVGAGI. This clone was observed a single time. Measured with immunoSEQ multiplex PCR; TCRdb has only the in-frame clones, and not every one. The data contain tens of thousands of clones, approximately 93% of them singletons. Adolescents were screened for latent TB by skin test and IGRA. Unsorted cryopreserved PBMC were sequenced, averaging about 93,000 T cells per clinical donor. The chain couples TRBV6-5 to TRBJ2-7; 8 nucleotides line up with TRBD1. Input material: PBMCs. The clonotype originates from a donor under 30 with latent tuberculosis or without tuberculosis infection. In DNA, the CDR3 is TGTGCCAGCAGTTCCCTCGCAGGGGGCCCCTACGAGCAGTACTTC. Its protein is CASSSLAGGPYEQYF.